Listed below are T cell receptor beta chains from one sample, sequenced in a study of control samples from healthy donors and cancer patients. The method was immunoSEQ multiplex PCR; TCRdb's version includes in-frame clones alone and lacks a portion of them. The table records approximately 230,000 clones, about four fifths of them present only once. The material sequenced was PBMCs. These receptors originate from an older woman with lung cancer. Each CDR3 is given with its conserved first and last residue. Fields, in order: J gene, D gene, clone size, V gene, CDR3 DNA, CDR3 protein. A D gene is named only where the DNA matches it firmly. For some rows the clone size is stated as once, few or many, or as a class when expanded; others skip it.

J gene: TRBJ1-1; D gene: -; clone size: -; V gene: TRBV6-5; CDR3 DNA: TGTGCCAGCAGTTATACAGCGAACACTGAAGCTTTCTTT; CDR3 protein: CASSYTANTEAFF
J gene: TRBJ2-3; D gene: -; clone size: -; V gene: TRBV6-5; CDR3 DNA: TGTGCCAGCGCCTTGCTGGGAGCCCTTGGGAATACGCAGTATTTT; CDR3 protein: CASALLGALGNTQYF
J gene: TRBJ1-5; D gene: -; clone size: -; V gene: TRBV28; CDR3 DNA: TGTGCCAGCAGCCCACTGGACGGAAAGAATCAGCCCCAGCATTTT; CDR3 protein: CASSPLDGKNQPQHF
J gene: TRBJ2-5; D gene: -; clone size: -; V gene: TRBV9; CDR3 DNA: TGTGCCAGCAGCGTAGGGCCGCTCCAAGAGACCCAGTACTTC; CDR3 protein: CASSVGPLQETQYF
J gene: TRBJ1-2; D gene: TRBD1; clone size: -; V gene: TRBV12-3/TRBV12-4; CDR3 DNA: TGTGCCAGCAGCCAGCAGGGGGCAGGGGGCTACACCTTC; CDR3 protein: CASSQQGAGGYTF
J gene: TRBJ2-7; D gene: -; clone size: -; V gene: TRBV5-4; CDR3 DNA: TGTGCCAGCAGCTACGAGCAGTACTTC; CDR3 protein: CASSYEQYF
J gene: TRBJ1-6; D gene: -; clone size: once; V gene: TRBV23-1; CDR3 DNA: TGCGCCAGCAGTCAATCCAAACCTCAGGATAATTCACCCCTCCACTTT; CDR3 protein: CASSQSKPQDNSPLHF
J gene: TRBJ2-3; D gene: TRBD2; clone size: -; V gene: TRBV9; CDR3 DNA: TGTGCCAGCAGCGTTGCCCAATTGACTAGCAGGGCAGATACGCAGTATTTT; CDR3 protein: CASSVAQLTSRADTQYF
J gene: TRBJ2-7; D gene: TRBD1; clone size: -; V gene: TRBV5-1; CDR3 DNA: TGCGCCAGCAGCTTGGGAGGGACAGGGGGCTACGAGCAGTACTTC; CDR3 protein: CASSLGGTGGYEQYF
J gene: TRBJ1-5; D gene: TRBD1; clone size: -; V gene: TRBV13; CDR3 DNA: TGTGCCAGCAGCTCAAGCCTAGGACAGGATCGCAATCAGCCCCAGCATTTT; CDR3 protein: CASSSSLGQDRNQPQHF
J gene: TRBJ1-2; D gene: -; clone size: few; V gene: TRBV7-9; CDR3 DNA: TGTGCCAGCAGCTCTACAGGGAGGGAAGGCTACACCTTC; CDR3 protein: CASSSTGREGYTF
J gene: TRBJ2-6; D gene: -; clone size: -; V gene: TRBV5-1; CDR3 DNA: TGCGCCAGCAGAGAGTTCTCTGGGGCCAACGTCCTGACTTTC; CDR3 protein: CASREFSGANVLTF
J gene: TRBJ2-3; D gene: TRBD1; clone size: once; V gene: TRBV11-2; CDR3 DNA: TGTGCCAGCAGCTTGGACAGGGCCACAGATACGCAGTATTTT; CDR3 protein: CASSLDRATDTQYF
J gene: TRBJ2-7; D gene: -; clone size: -; V gene: TRBV5-1; CDR3 DNA: TGCGCCAGCAGCCAATCCTGGGGCTACGAGCAGTACTTC; CDR3 protein: CASSQSWGYEQYF
J gene: TRBJ1-3; D gene: -; clone size: -; V gene: TRBV7-6; CDR3 DNA: TGTGCCAGCAGCCGGGACCGGGCGGGCGGCACCATATATTTT; CDR3 protein: CASSRDRAGGTIYF
J gene: TRBJ1-1; D gene: -; clone size: -; V gene: TRBV7-9; CDR3 DNA: TGTGCCAGCAGACTTCTCATAGAAACTGAAGCTTTCTTT; CDR3 protein: CASRLLIETEAFF
J gene: TRBJ1-1; D gene: TRBD1; clone size: -; V gene: TRBV5-1; CDR3 DNA: TGCGCCAGCAGCCACGGGACAGCGAACACTGAAGCTTTCTTT; CDR3 protein: CASSHGTANTEAFF
J gene: TRBJ1-2; D gene: TRBD1; clone size: -; V gene: TRBV5-1; CDR3 DNA: TGCGCCAGCAGCTTAAACAGGGGCAACTATGGCTACACCTTC; CDR3 protein: CASSLNRGNYGYTF
J gene: TRBJ1-1; D gene: -; clone size: -; V gene: TRBV3-1/TRBV3-2; CDR3 DNA: TGTGCCAGCAGCCAAGGTGGTTCCAGGAATGAAGCTTTCTTT; CDR3 protein: CASSQGGSRNEAFF